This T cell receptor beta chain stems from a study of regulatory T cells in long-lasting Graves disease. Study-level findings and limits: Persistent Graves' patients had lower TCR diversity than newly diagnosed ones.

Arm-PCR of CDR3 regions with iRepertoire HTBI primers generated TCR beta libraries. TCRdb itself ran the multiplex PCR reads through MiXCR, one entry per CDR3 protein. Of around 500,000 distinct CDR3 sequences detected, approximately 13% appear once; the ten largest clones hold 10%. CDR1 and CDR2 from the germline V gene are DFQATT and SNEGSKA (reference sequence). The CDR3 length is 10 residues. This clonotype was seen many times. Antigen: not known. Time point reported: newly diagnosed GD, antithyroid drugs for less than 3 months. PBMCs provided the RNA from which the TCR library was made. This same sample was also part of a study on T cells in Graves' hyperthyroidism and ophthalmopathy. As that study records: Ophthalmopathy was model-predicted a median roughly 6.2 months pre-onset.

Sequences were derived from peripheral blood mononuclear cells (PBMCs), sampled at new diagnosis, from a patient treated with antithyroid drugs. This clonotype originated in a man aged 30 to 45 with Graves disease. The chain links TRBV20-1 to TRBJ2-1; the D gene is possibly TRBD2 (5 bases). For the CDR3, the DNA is TGCAGACCCGGGAAACTTGAGCAGTTCTTC. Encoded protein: CRPGKLEQFF.